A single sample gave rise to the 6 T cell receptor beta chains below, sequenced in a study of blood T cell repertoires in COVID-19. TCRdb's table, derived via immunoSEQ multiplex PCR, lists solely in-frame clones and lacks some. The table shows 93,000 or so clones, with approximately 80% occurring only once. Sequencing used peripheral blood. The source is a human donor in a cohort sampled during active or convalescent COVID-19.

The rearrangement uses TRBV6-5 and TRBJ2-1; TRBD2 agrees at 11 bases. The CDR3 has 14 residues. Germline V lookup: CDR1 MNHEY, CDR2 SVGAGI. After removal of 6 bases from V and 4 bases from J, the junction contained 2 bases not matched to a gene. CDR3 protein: CASRGLAEYNEQFF. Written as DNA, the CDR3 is TGTGCCAGCAGGGGACTAGCGGAGTACAATGAGCAGTTCTTC.

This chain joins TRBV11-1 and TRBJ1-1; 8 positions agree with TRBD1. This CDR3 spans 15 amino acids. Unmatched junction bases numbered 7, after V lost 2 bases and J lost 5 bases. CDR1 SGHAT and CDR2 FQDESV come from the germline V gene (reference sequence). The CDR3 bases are TGTGCCAGCAGCTTACCGCCTGGACAGGGTACTGAAGCTTTCTTT. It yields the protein CASSLPPGQGTEAFF.

DNA for the CDR3: TGTGCCTGGAGTGCAGCAAGGGGGTTTAATGAAAAACTGTTTTTT. This gives the protein CAWSAARGFNEKLFF. The chain links TRBV30 to TRBJ1-4; TRBD1 might be the D (6 bases). V gave up 1 base and J gave up 4 bases, with 13 bases separating them. Per germline, CDR1 GTSNPN and CDR2 SVGIG (reference sequence). The CDR3 has 15 amino acids.

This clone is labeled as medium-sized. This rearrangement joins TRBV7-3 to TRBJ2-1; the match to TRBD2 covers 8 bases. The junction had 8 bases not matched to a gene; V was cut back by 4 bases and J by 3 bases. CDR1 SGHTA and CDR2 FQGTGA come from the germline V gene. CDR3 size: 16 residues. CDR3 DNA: TGTGCCAGCAGCTCAGAGGGGACTAGTGGCTACAATGAGCAGTTCTTC. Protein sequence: CASSSEGTSGYNEQFF. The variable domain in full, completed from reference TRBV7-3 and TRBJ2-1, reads GAGVSQTPSNKVTEKGKYVELRCDPISGHTALYWYRQSLGQGPEFLIYFQGTGAADDSGLPNDRFFAVRPEGSVSTLKIQRTERGDSAVYLCASSSEGTSGYNEQFFGPGTRLTVL.

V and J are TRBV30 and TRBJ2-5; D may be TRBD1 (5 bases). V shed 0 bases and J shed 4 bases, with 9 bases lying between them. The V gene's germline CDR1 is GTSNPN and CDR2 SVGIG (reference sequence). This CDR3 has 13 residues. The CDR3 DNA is TGTGCCTGGAGTGTTCAGGGTTTAGAGACCCAGTACTTC. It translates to CAWSVQGLETQYF.

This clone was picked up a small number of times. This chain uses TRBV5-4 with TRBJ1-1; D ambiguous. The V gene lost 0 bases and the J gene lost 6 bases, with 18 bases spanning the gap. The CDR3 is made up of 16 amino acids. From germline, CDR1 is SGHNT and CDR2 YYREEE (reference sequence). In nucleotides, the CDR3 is TGTGCCAGCAGCTTGGAACTTCGAGGGTCCGGCGCTGAAGCTTTCTTT. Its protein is CASSLELRGSGAEAFF.